These 13 T cell receptor beta chains were sequenced from one sample in a study of early T cells in non-severe SARS-CoV-2 infection listed by TCRdb under 2021. Libraries were built with 5' RACE. Sequenced using a NextSeq 500. TCRdb reanalyzed the raw reads on its own, using fastp at Q25 for trimming and MiXCR for clone calling, and kept in-frame beta chains. Every CDR3 protein is listed once, alongside the most common genes and DNA of its rows. This sample is represented by tens of thousands of distinct CDR3 sequences; 9.5% to 15% of them were singletons. Of the sample, 2.7% falls within the top ten clones. The sequencing here drew on whole blood, taken at baseline. Receptors were obtained from an adult who was a healthcare worker with PCR-confirmed SARS-CoV-2 infection or an uninfected control (not recorded which).

This clonotype came up a few times. This rearrangement joins TRBV9 to TRBJ2-7; 7 bases fit TRBD2. With V trimmed by 3 bases and J by 5 bases, 8 bases remained unmatched. The CDR3 has 14 amino acids. Per germline, CDR1 SGDLS and CDR2 YYNGEE. As DNA, the CDR3 is TGTGCCAGCAGCGCCCACGTGGGGGGGGACGAGCAGTACTTC. Amino acids: CASSAHVGGDEQYF.

This clonotype showed up just a few times. The genes are TRBV25-1 and TRBJ2-1, with D maybe TRBD2 (7 bases). The CDR3 is made up of 14 amino acids. V gave up 3 bases and J gave up 14 bases, with 20 bases separating them. The germline gives CDR1 MGHDK, CDR2 SYGVNS. CDR3 DNA: TGTGCCAGCAGTGAGCTCGGGTCACGGGGGGCGAAGTTCTTC. Translation: CASSELGSRGAKFF. Looking up the rest from reference TRBV25-1 and TRBJ2-1 gives the full variable domain: EADIYQTPRYLVIGTGKKITLECSQTMGHDKMYWYQQDPGMELHLIHYSYGVNSTEKGDLSSESTVSRIRTEHFPLTLESARPSHTSQYLCASSELGSRGAKFFGPGTRLTVL.

This clonotype was recorded many times. The V gene is TRBV2, the J gene TRBJ2-1, with 10 bases identical to TRBD1. The junction had 6 bases not matched to a gene; V was cut back by 7 bases and J by 9 bases. Germline V CDR1 and CDR2: SNHLY, FYNNEI. CDR3 length: 13 residues. CDR3 loop: CASTRQGAGEQFF. The CDR3 DNA reads as TGTGCCAGCACCCGACAGGGGGCGGGTGAGCAGTTCTTC.

The chain carries TRBV24-1 and TRBJ1-5; TRBD1 matches 8 bases. The germline CDR1 and CDR2 sequences are KGHDR and SFDVKD. Losses at the gene ends were 2 bases for V and 12 bases for J; bases not matched to a gene: 11. This CDR3 is built from 15 residues. The DNA of the CDR3 is TGTGCCACCAGTGATTCGGACAGGGTAAGCCCCATCCAGCATTTT. Protein sequence: CATSDSDRVSPIQHF.

This clonotype has ten or more counts. The gene calls are TRBV4-1 and TRBJ1-5, with TRBD1 matching 7 bases. CDR3 length equals 15 residues. Per germline, CDR1 MGHRA and CDR2 YSYEKL. J gave up 1 base and V 5 bases, and 5 bases lay outside the gene matches. CDR3 sequence (DNA): TGCGCCAGCAGCTGGACAGGAGTCAGCAATCAGCCCCAGCATTTT. Translating gives CASSWTGVSNQPQHF.

This clonotype occurred a few times. The chain employs TRBV11-2 and TRBJ2-5; D is possibly TRBD1 or TRBD2 (6 bases each). Per the germline V gene, CDR1 is SGHAT and CDR2 is FQNNGV. This CDR3 has 16 amino acids. V was pared by 5 bases and J by 5 bases, with 21 bases between. Here the CDR3 DNA reads TGTGCCAGCAGCCCACCTGGGGGGCGTTCCAGGGAGACCCAGTACTTC. Its translation: CASSPPGGRSRETQYF.

There are a few counts of this clonotype. The rearrangement links TRBV5-4 to TRBJ1-5, with no clear D. Trimming removed 1 base from V and 1 base from J, with 9 bases in between. CDR1 is SGHNT and CDR2 is YYREEE in the germline V gene (reference sequence). This CDR3 has 15 amino acids. CDR3 loop: CASSLLALSNQPQHF. The CDR3 DNA is TGTGCCAGCAGCTTGCTTGCCCTGAGCAATCAGCCCCAGCATTTT. Using reference TRBV5-4 and TRBJ1-5 for the parts outside the CDR3, the full variable domain is ETGVTQSPTHLIKTRGQQVTLRCSSQSGHNTVSWYQQALGQGPQFIFQYYREEENGRGNFPPRFSGLQFPNYSSELNVNALELDDSALYLCASSLLALSNQPQHFGDGTRLSIL.

In nucleotides, the CDR3 is TGTGCCAGCAGCTTAGCCCCCCGGGGGGTCCAAGAGACCCAGTACTTC. Its translation: CASSLAPRGVQETQYF. The gene calls are TRBV7-8 and TRBJ2-5; 7 bases line up with TRBD2. Looked up from germline, CDR1 is SGHVS and CDR2 is FQNEAQ. V was pared by 0 bases and J by 1 base, with 5 bases of the junction left unmatched. This CDR3 spans 16 amino acids.

This clonotype was observed a few times. J is TRBJ2-3 and V is TRBV29-1; possibly TRBD2 for D (6 bases). V was shortened by 3 bases and J by 1 base, with 8 bases between the two germline ends. The germline CDR1 and CDR2 sequences are SQVTM and ANQGSEA. This CDR3 has 13 amino acids. The CDR3 sequence is CSVDPSGTDTQYF. CDR3 DNA: TGCAGCGTTGACCCTAGCGGCACAGATACGCAGTATTTT.

The chain is built from TRBV9 and TRBJ2-5, with TRBD2 matching 7 bases. The length of the CDR3 is 14 residues. CDR1 and CDR2 (germline): SGDLS, YYNGEE. After removal of 4 bases from V and 1 base from J, the junction contained 4 bases not matched to a gene. The CDR3 nucleotides read TGTGCCAGCAGCTCCTCGGGAGGCCAAGAGACCCAGTACTTC. Encoded protein: CASSSSGGQETQYF.

The chain joins TRBV20-1 to TRBJ2-7, with no clear D. Per germline, CDR1 DFQATT and CDR2 SNEGSKA (reference sequence). The germline V and J ends were trimmed by 0 bases and 0 bases, with 9 bases remaining between them. CDR3 length equals 14 residues. Here the CDR3 DNA reads TGCAGTGCTAGAGATGTGGTTAGCTCCTACGAGCAGTACTTC. This translates into CSARDVVSSYEQYF.

This clonotype was picked up a small number of times. CDR3 in DNA: TGTGCCACCAGTGACGCCGGGACAGTAAATGAGCAGTTCTTC. The encoded protein is CATSDAGTVNEQFF. The chain links TRBV24-1 to TRBJ2-1; 7 positions agree with TRBD1. Germline values: CDR1 KGHDR, CDR2 SFDVKD. CDR3 length: 14 amino acids. V was pared by 4 bases and J by 7 bases, with 6 bases of the junction left unmatched.

This clonotype has only a few counts. The V call is TRBV7-6, the J call TRBJ2-5; 7 bases agree with TRBD1. Germline CDR1 and CDR2: SGHVS and FNYEAQ. The length of the CDR3 is 14 residues. J was trimmed by 3 bases and V by 4 bases; bases with no gene match: 5. CDR3 nucleotide sequence: TGTGCCAGCAGCTACGGGACAGCGGAAGAGACCCAGTACTTC. Amino acid sequence: CASSYGTAEETQYF.